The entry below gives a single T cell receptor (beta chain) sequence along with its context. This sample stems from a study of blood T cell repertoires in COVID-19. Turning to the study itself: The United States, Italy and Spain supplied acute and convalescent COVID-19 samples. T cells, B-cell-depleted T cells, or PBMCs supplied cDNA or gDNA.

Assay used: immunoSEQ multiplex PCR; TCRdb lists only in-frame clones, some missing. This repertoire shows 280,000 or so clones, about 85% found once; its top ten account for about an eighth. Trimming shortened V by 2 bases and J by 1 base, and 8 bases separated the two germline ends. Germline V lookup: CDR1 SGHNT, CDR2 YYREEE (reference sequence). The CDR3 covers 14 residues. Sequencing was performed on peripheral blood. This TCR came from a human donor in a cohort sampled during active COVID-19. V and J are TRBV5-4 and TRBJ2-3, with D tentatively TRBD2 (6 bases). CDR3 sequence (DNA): TGTGCCAGCAGCTTTCCTAGCGGCACAGATACGCAGTATTTT. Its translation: CASSFPSGTDTQYF.